The 13 T cell receptor beta chains below all came from one sample that was sequenced in a study of blood T cells in healthy people across ages (dated by TCRdb to the mid-2010s). Library preparation employed 5' RACE. Data came from an Illumina HiSeq 2500. A second about 7 to 12 cycle PCR used a sample-barcoded 5' primer and a J-beta primer mix. The public sequencing data were trimmed at Q25 with fastp and processed into clonotypes with MiXCR by TCRdb, which kept only in-frame beta chains. When rows share a CDR3 protein, they turn into one entry using the most common DNA and genes. This sample has 780,000 or so distinct CDR3 sequences in its table, and about 48% of those were observed once. Under 50% of the sample belongs to the ten largest clones. The sequenced material came from blood. These receptors were taken from a man older than 75 in good health.

Many counts were recorded for this clonotype. The junction departs from the called germline gene at one end, perhaps through a read error. The chain combines TRBV5-1 with TRBJ2-7; D may be TRBD1 (5 bases). Germline V gene lookup returns CDR1 SGHRS and CDR2 YFSETQ. This CDR3 has 11 amino acids. CDR3 loop: CASSLRGEQYF. The CDR3 DNA sequence: TGTGCCAGCAGTTTAAGGGGCGAGCAGTACTTC.

The genes are TRBV6-5 and TRBJ2-3, with a possible D match to TRBD2 (6 bases). CDR3 length: 15 amino acids. With 4 bases removed from V and 14 bases from J, the gap between germline ends came to 25 bases. Germline CDR1 MNHEY, CDR2 SVGAGI. The CDR3 is CASSSDGREHRYAYF. CDR3 DNA sequence: TGTGCCAGCAGTTCGGACGGGAGAGAGCACAGATACGCGTATTTT.

In regard to this clonotype: A junction boundary mismatches the germline segment, possibly from a read error. This chain connects TRBV4-1 to TRBJ1-5, with 7 bases fitting TRBD1. Germline V gene sequence: CDR1 MGHRA, CDR2 YSYEKL. The CDR3 sequence is 13 residues long. CDR3 sequence (DNA): TGCGTCAGCAGCCAAGGAGGGGGCCAGCCCCAGCGTTTT. It specifies CVSSQGGGQPQRF.

The rearrangement joins TRBV13 to TRBJ1-4; D remains ambiguous. V gave up 5 bases and J gave up 6 bases, with 13 bases separating them. In germline, CDR1 is PRHDT, CDR2 FYEKMQ (reference sequence). The CDR3 covers 14 residues. CDR3 bases: TGTGCCAGCAGCCCAGACGATGGGGATGAAAAACTGTTTTTT. Translation gives CASSPDDGDEKLFF.

The rearrangement joins TRBV5-1 to TRBJ2-5; D gene ambiguous. This CDR3 comprises 14 residues. Trimming cost V 1 base and J 4 bases, with 11 bases left between them. CDR1 is SGHRS, CDR2 YFSETQ, per germline. CDR3 nucleotide sequence: TGCGCCAGCAGCTTGAATAGGGCCCCAGAGACCCAGTACTTC. The encoded protein is CASSLNRAPETQYF.

This clonotype has only a few counts. V usage is TRBV18 and J usage is TRBJ1-1; D remains ambiguous. The germline CDR1 and CDR2 sequences are KGHSH and LQKENI. Trimming pared 2 bases from V and 1 base from J, leaving 5 bases between. The CDR3 covers 13 residues. This CDR3 is CASSPGSNTEAFF. In DNA, the CDR3 is TGTGCCAGCTCACCAGGGTCGAACACTGAAGCTTTCTTT.

This chain uses TRBV19 with TRBJ2-3; 7 nucleotides line up with TRBD2. With 2 bases clipped from V and 5 bases from J, the junction kept 10 bases outside the gene matches. The CDR3 sequence is 16 residues long. The germline V gene has CDR1 LNHDA and CDR2 SQIVND (reference sequence). The CDR3 DNA reads TGTGCCAGTAGTATACGGGCGGGAGCGCTCGGAGATACGCAGTATTTT. Its protein product is CASSIRAGALGDTQYF.

A few counts support this clonotype. V is TRBV9 and J is TRBJ2-7; D may be TRBD1 or TRBD2 (5 bases each). Germline V CDR1 and CDR2: SGDLS, YYNGEE. Trimming removed 3 bases from V and 3 bases from J, with 10 bases in between. The CDR3 has 13 amino acids. The CDR3 sequence: CASSGDLGYEQYF. The CDR3 DNA reads TGTGCCAGCAGCGGGGACCTAGGCTACGAGCAGTACTTC.

This chain uses TRBV4-2 with TRBJ2-7; 7 bases fit TRBD2. The CDR3 runs to 16 residues. Germline V lookup: CDR1 LGHNA, CDR2 YNFKEQ. The junction had 8 bases not matched to a gene; V was cut back by 0 bases and J by 3 bases. Written as DNA, the CDR3 is TGTGCCAGCAGCCAAGATCCAGCGGGACCTCTCTACGAGCAGTACTTC. It codes for CASSQDPAGPLYEQYF.

This chain joins TRBV29-1 and TRBJ2-3; D is undetermined. The germline CDR1 and CDR2 sequences are SQVTM and ANQGSEA. V was clipped by 4 bases and J by 2 bases, with 16 bases between them. CDR3 size: 15 residues. The CDR3 is CSVGPPGEDTDTQYF. The CDR3 region has the DNA TGCAGCGTTGGGCCCCCGGGTGAGGACACAGATACGCAGTATTTT.

This sequence joins TRBV25-1 and TRBJ2-5, with D perhaps TRBD1 or TRBD2 (5 bases each). The germline V gene encodes CDR1 MGHDK and CDR2 SYGVNS. The CDR3 totals 13 residues. Trimming took off 1 base at V and 11 bases at J, with 14 bases between the two ends. This chain's CDR3 is CASSEFSAWGQYF. The CDR3 DNA reads TGTGCCAGCAGTGAATTTTCTGCCTGGGGGCAGTACTTC.

J is TRBJ2-4 and V is TRBV3-1; D remains unclear. Germline lookup yields CDR1 LGHDT and CDR2 YNNKEL (reference sequence). V dropped 3 bases and J dropped 0 bases, with 9 bases sitting between them. The CDR3 is 15 amino acids. The CDR3 spells CASSQATVAKNIQYF. The CDR3 bases are TGTGCCAGCAGCCAGGCGACGGTAGCCAAAAACATTCAGTACTTC.

V gene TRBV6-5 combines with J gene TRBJ1-1, with unresolved D. CDR1 and CDR2 (germline): MNHEY, SVGAGI. This CDR3 has 12 amino acids. Trimming pared 3 bases from V and 7 bases from J, leaving 9 bases between. CDR3 region: CASSYWTGEAFF. As DNA, the CDR3 is TGTGCCAGCAGTTATTGGACGGGTGAAGCTTTCTTT.